This entry describes one TCR beta chain. This specimen comes from a study of blood T cell repertoires in COVID-19. Study summary: From the United States, Italy and Spain came samples of acute and convalescent COVID-19. From T cells, B-cell-depleted T cells, or PBMCs came the material, which was cDNA or gDNA.

The junction had 12 bases not matched to a gene; V was cut back by 7 bases and J by 10 bases. This CDR3 is built from 15 residues. Looked up from germline, CDR1 is MDHEN and CDR2 is SYDVKM. Authors' analysis steps: Estimated nucleated cell counts came from reference gene primer amplification. TCRdb keeps only in-frame clones here, not all; method: immunoSEQ multiplex PCR. V and J calls plus clone size are reproduced from that table; the DNA served to infer D and trimming. The sample contains tens of thousands of clones, about four fifths of which appear only once. The TCR sequence derives from a man older than 75 with acute or convalescent COVID-19. Sequencing was done on a sample of peripheral blood. The chain couples TRBV28 to TRBJ2-1; 11 bases are a match to TRBD2. The CDR3 DNA reads as TGTGCCAGCATTACACTAGCGGGGGTCGGTGGGGAGCAGTTCTTC. Its translation is CASITLAGVGGEQFF. The full variable domain, completed using reference TRBV28 and TRBJ2-1, is DVKVTQSSRYLVKRTGEKVFLECVQDMDHENMFWYRQDPGLGLRLIYFSYDVKMKEKGDIPEGYSVSREKKERFSLILESASTNQTSMYLCASITLAGVGGEQFFGPGTRLTVL.